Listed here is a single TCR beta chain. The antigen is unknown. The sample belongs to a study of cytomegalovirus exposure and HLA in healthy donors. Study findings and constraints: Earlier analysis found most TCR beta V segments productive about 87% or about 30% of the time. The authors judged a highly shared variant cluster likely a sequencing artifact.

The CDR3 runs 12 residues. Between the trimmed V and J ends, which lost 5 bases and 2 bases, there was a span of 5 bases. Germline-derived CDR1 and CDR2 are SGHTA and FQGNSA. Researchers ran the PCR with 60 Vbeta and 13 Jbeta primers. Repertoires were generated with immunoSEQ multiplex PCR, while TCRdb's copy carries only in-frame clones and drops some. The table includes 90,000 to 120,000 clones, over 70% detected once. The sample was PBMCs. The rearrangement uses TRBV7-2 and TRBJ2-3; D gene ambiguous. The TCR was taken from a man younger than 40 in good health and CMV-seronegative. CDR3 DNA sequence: TGTGCCAGCAGCCGTTCCACAGATACGCAGTATTTT. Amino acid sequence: CASSRSTDTQYF.